This TCR beta chain comes out of a study of shared clonotypes between healthy human individuals. Study as a whole: The cohort comprised a couple of women and a few men. Their ages spanned 18 to 49 years.

The protocol was immunoSEQ multiplex PCR, while the TCRdb copy is restricted to in-frame clones and leaves out a portion. The sample has roughly 2.6 million clones; more than 90% are singletons. Each donor was a Caucasian adult residing in Nashville, Tennessee. J was trimmed by 6 bases and V by 5 bases; bases with no gene match: 13. Per the germline V gene, CDR1 is SGHTA and CDR2 is FQGNSA. CDR3 length equals 15 residues. The V and J genes are TRBV7-2 and TRBJ2-7, with TRBD2 matching 7 bases. This TCR derives from a man between 18 and 29 years old in good health. The sequenced sample was naive CD4+ T cells sorted from blood. Regarding subset: CD45RA+ positively selected. The CDR3 spells CASSGTAAGGGEQYF. CDR3 nucleotides: TGTGCCAGCAGCGGAACTGCCGCCGGCGGGGGCGAGCAGTACTTC.